The rows below give T cell receptor beta chains drawn from one sample of a study of glioma-infiltrating T cells after dendritic cell vaccination. The assay was immunoSEQ multiplex PCR, and TCRdb's table has in-frame clones only and misses some. The data contain under 70,000 clones, 82% of them singletons. This sample comprised blood, obtained before dendritic cell vaccination. The source of these receptors is a human donor with glioblastoma. Both conserved end residues are part of each CDR3.

>TRBV5-1
CASSLTSQRTGELFF
>TRBV6-5
CASRRTGAYEQYF
>TRBV19
CASSTQGVVTQYF
>TRBV7-2
CASSRVAGGSYEQYF
>TRBV7-4
CASSISTGRKSDTQYF
>TRBV16
CASSLVRGGFDNQPQHF
>TRBV19
CASSLSGGPDTQYF
>TRBV7-8
CASLHGVFSTDTQYF
>TRBV5-1
CASQRADTGELFF
>TRBV28
CASSSPGQGPVGYTF
>TRBV2
CASSGIGWGRNEYSNQPQHF
>TRBV2
CASSEEAGFGNTIYF
>TRBV7-2
CASSLSSQGTSTDTQYF
>TRBV11-3
CASSSEGLETQYF
>TRBV2
CASGVAGASYEQYF
>TRBV6-1
CASSLSGFTDTQYF